The T cell receptor beta chain under discussion was sequenced for a study of cytomegalovirus exposure and HLA in healthy donors. This CDR3 spans 15 amino acids. Between the trimmed V and J ends, which lost 1 base and 8 bases, there was a span of 15 bases. From germline, CDR1 is MNHNS and CDR2 SASEGT. The primer mix had 60 Vbeta and 13 Jbeta primers. Produced via immunoSEQ multiplex PCR; TCRdb's table is partial and in-frame only. The data show roughly 130,000 clones, with 74% seen just once and approximately 5% held by the top ten. Notes on the study in general: A missense variant in DCLRE1C was later tied to TCR beta V- and J-gene trimming.

Comments on this clone: The target antigen is unknown.

This chain connects TRBV6-1 to TRBJ1-5; D is undetermined. This TCR was sampled from a woman between 45 and 65 years old in good health and CMV-seropositive. The sample consisted of PBMCs. The CDR3 spells CASSEDLGVSKPQHF. The DNA for the CDR3 is TGTGCCAGCAGTGAAGATTTGGGAGTTTCTAAGCCCCAGCATTTT.